The T cell receptor (beta chain) described here comes from a study of OX40 agonist ivuxolimab in advanced cancers. Study-level background: An agonistic human IgG2 monoclonal antibody against OX40 (CD134) was given.

Germline V gene data show CDR1 as SGHTA and CDR2 as FQGNSA. V dropped 1 base and J dropped 1; count of bases not matched to a gene: 3. The CDR3 covers 15 residues. In this sample, this clone turned up once. Its antigen is undetermined. Profiled with immunoSEQ multiplex PCR; TCRdb holds only in-frame clones, not every one. The profile shows approximately 77,000 clones, roughly 84% of them singletons. Study-wide findings and caveats: It was not determined which antigens were specifically recognized by the peripheral T cells that had undergone clonal expansion. With doses of 0.1 to 3.0 mg/kg, CD4+ and CD8+ blood T cells had undergone clonal expansion by week 6.

The rearrangement links TRBV7-2 to TRBJ2-7, with 8 bases that match TRBD1. Sequences were derived from CD4+ or CD8+ T cells sorted from blood, sampled in a trial of the OX40 agonist ivuxolimab. This TCR derives from an adult with an advanced solid tumor such as melanoma, head and neck, liver or kidney cancer. CDR3: CASSLGDRRSYEQYF. In nucleotides, the CDR3 is TGTGCCAGCAGCTTAGGGGACAGGCGATCCTACGAGCAGTACTTC.